The clone carrying this T cell receptor beta chain came up many times. The antigen is unknown. This entry belongs to a study of spatial heterogeneity in lung cancer. Study background: Detection of beta-chain sequences consistently exceeded that of alpha-chain sequences.

In the library, each TCR cDNA molecule bore its own unique molecular identifier. TCRdb redid the calling of the 5' RACE reads with MiXCR, one entry per CDR3 protein. Here the sample spans approximately 92,000 distinct CDR3 sequences, approximately 12% being singletons. Findings and caveats of the study: Circulating ubiquitous expanded tumor TCRs were observed more frequently at resection than at follow-up.

Time point reported: sample taken at primary tumor resection. Unsorted samples of tumor, nontumor lung or frozen PBMC had their whole RNA sequenced. The donors comprised 60 to 85 untreated early-stage non-small cell lung cancer patients. This CDR3 is 15 amino acids long. The germline V and J ends were trimmed by 6 bases and 0 bases, with 15 bases remaining between them. Per the germline V gene, CDR1 is ENHRY and CDR2 is SYGVKD. The TCR sequence derives from a male donor with early-stage non-small cell lung cancer. This sequence joins TRBV10-3 and TRBJ2-7; possibly TRBD2 for D (6 bases). The specimen comprised PBMCs, sampled at surgery. CDR3 in DNA: TGTGCCATCAGCAGAGGGAGGACGGGCTCCTACGAGCAGTACTTC. It translates to CAISRGRTGSYEQYF.